This passage covers 31 T cell receptor beta chains from one sample sequenced in a study of CD8+ T cells in alopecia areata. In each case, RNA was isolated and then reverse transcribed into cDNA as the sequencing template. Data came from immunoSEQ multiplex PCR; TCRdb stores just in-frame clones and leaves some out. The sample has around 110,000 clones, none seen only once. Material: lesional skin. The receptors derive from a C3H/HeJ mouse with alopecia areata. MHC haplotype: H2-k.

Comment on this clone: Gene names refer to mouse genes. The read terminates 4 residues ahead of where the CDR3 ends, so the germline J gene completes it. The rearrangement joins TRBV1 to TRBJ2-1; 9 bases line up with TRBD2. There are 17 residues in the CDR3. Germline lookup yields CDR1 NSQYPW and CDR2 LRSPGD (reference sequence). This CDR3 reads CTCSADYWGGARAEQFF. Incomplete CDR3 DNA: TGCACCTGCAGTGCAGATTATTGGGGGGGCGCGAGAGCT.

Turning to this clone: Gene names and germline refer to mouse. The CDR3 is cut off 4 residues early in the read; its end comes from the germline J gene. The chain employs TRBV19 and TRBJ2-2; 9 bases match TRBD2. This CDR3 has 16 residues. V lost 6 bases and J lost 0; bases outside the gene matches: 6. Germline lookup yields CDR1 FNHDT and CDR2 SITEND (reference sequence). CDR3 sequence reads: CASTLDWGSNTGQLYF. CDR3 DNA (partial): TGTGCCAGCACCCTCGACTGGGGGTCAAACACCGGG.

To note about this clone: The genes and germline here are from mouse. The observed sequence ends 4 residues before the CDR3 terminus, with the missing tail filled in from the germline J gene. V usage is TRBV13-3 and J usage is TRBJ2-5; TRBD2 aligns across 11 bases. The V and J ends lost 1 base and 2 bases, in that order; junction bases with no gene match: 6. This CDR3 comprises 17 residues. Germline V gives CDR1 NNHDY, CDR2 SYVADS. CDR3 DNA, as far as it was read: TGTGCCAGCAGTGATCCGGACTGGGGGGTTAGCCAAGAC. Its translation is CASSDPDWGVSQD. The full CDR3 sequence reads CASSDPDWGVSQDTQYF.

Comments on this clone: Germline and genes here are mouse. The read terminates 4 residues before the CDR3 end, so the remaining end is supplied by the germline J gene. This chain links TRBV19 with TRBJ1-1; maybe TRBD1 (5 bases). CDR1 is FNHDT and CDR2 is SITEND in the germline V gene (reference sequence). The CDR3 consists of 12 residues. CDR3 DNA (partial): TGTGCCAGCAGTATGGGGGGATCA. This sequence encodes CASSMGGS. The CDR3 in its entirety is CASSMGGSEVFF.

Note on this clone: Genes and germline are mouse. The read comes to an end 4 residues before the CDR3 does, leaving the germline J gene to fill in the end. The genes are TRBV1 and TRBJ2-5, with D possibly TRBD2 on 7 matching bases. This CDR3 is built from 13 residues. The germline gives CDR1 NSQYPW, CDR2 LRSPGD (reference sequence). CDR3 region: CTCSAGGLDTQYF. Partial CDR3 DNA: TGCACCTGCAGTGCTGGGGGGCTGGAC.

On this clone itself: Gene names and germline match the mouse. The sequenced fragment ends 4 residues before the CDR3 boundary, so the rest is inferred from the germline J gene. V is TRBV19 and J is TRBJ2-1; a possible D gene is TRBD2 (7 bases). The CDR3 is 14 residues long. Germline V CDR1 and CDR2: FNHDT, SITEND (reference sequence). Partial CDR3 DNA: TGTGCCAGCAGTATACTGGGGGCGGGGGCT. It translates to CASSILGAGA. The complete CDR3 sequence is CASSILGAGAEQFF.

Concerning this clone itself: Genes and germline are mouse. The read ends 4 residues early relative to the CDR3; the germline J gene fills the gap. The J gene is TRBJ2-4, the V gene TRBV1; 11 bases are a match to TRBD2. Germline assignment: CDR1 NSQYPW and CDR2 LRSPGD (reference sequence). The CDR3 has 15 residues. The CDR3 region is CTCSARDWGSNTLYF. The part of the CDR3 DNA that was read is TGCACCTGCAGTGCAAGGGACTGGGGGTCGAAC.

As for this clone: Each gene name is a mouse one. The CDR3 end lies 4 residues beyond the end of the read and is filled in from the germline J gene. The chain has TRBV1 and TRBJ1-2, with TRBD1 as a possible D gene (6 bases). V shed 0 bases and J shed 0 bases, with 11 bases lying between them. Germline V CDR1 and CDR2: NSQYPW, LRSPGD (reference sequence). CDR3 length: 16 residues. CDR3 bases read: TGCACCTGCAGTGCAGATTGGGGACATTCAAACTCC. Its protein product is CTCSADWGHSNS. The whole CDR3 region reads CTCSADWGHSNSDYTF.

This clone was counted between two and nine times. These gene names are mouse names. The read gets to within 4 residues of the CDR3 end, and the germline J gene fills in the rest. The rearrangement links TRBV13-3 to TRBJ1-2; D remains ambiguous. Germline CDR1 is NNHDY and CDR2 is SYVADS. V dropped 5 bases and J dropped 0 bases, with 11 bases sitting between them. The length of the CDR3 is 14 residues. Here the CDR3 reads CASSASTSNSDYTF. The part of the CDR3 DNA that was read is TGTGCCAGCAGCGCTTCGACATCAAACTCC.

This clone has only a few counts. Genes and germline are mouse. The sequenced CDR3 bases are TGTGCTAGCAGCCGGGACAGGGACACA. Amino acids: CASSRDRDT. The whole CDR3 is CASSRDRDTEVFF. The chain has TRBV17 and TRBJ1-1, with 9 bases identical to TRBD1. The missing CDR3 end, 4 residues past where the read stops, is filled in from the germline J gene. CDR3 length equals 13 residues. V shed 6 bases and J 3 bases; nucleotides not matched to a gene: 2. The V gene's germline CDR1 is MNHDT and CDR2 YYDKIL.

Details on this clone: The gene symbols are mouse symbols. The read comes to an end 4 residues before the CDR3 does, leaving the germline J gene to fill in the end. The chain has TRBV13-3 and TRBJ2-5; 7 bases map to TRBD1. CDR1 and CDR2 (germline): NNHDY, SYVADS. The CDR3 contains 14 residues. This CDR3 reads CASSDRQGTDTQYF. The sequenced CDR3 bases are TGTGCCAGCAGTGATCGACAGGGAACAGAC.

A note on this clone: The genes are named according to mouse. This CDR3 is CTCSAVWTNERLFF. The sequenced CDR3 bases are TGCACCTGCAGTGCAGTGTGGACAAACGAA. This chain links TRBV1 with TRBJ1-4, with a tentative D call TRBD1 (5 bases). Read sequence stops 4 residues before the CDR3 end, and the germline J gene provides the missing end. The CDR3 length is 14 residues. Germline CDR1 reads NSQYPW; CDR2 reads LRSPGD (reference sequence). Trimming removed 1 base at V and 5 bases at J, with 8 bases between.

This clone has more than one count but fewer than ten. Mouse germline and gene names are used. The CDR3 goes on 4 residues after the read ends, and that part is filled in from the germline J gene. This sequence joins TRBV1 and TRBJ2-1, with TRBD1 matching over 10 bases. The trim removed 4 bases at V and 5 bases at J, leaving 5 bases unmatched. Per germline, CDR1 NSQYPW and CDR2 LRSPGD (reference sequence). The CDR3 length is 15 residues. The sequenced CDR3 bases are TGCACCTGCAGTGGCCGGGACAGGGGACATGCT. It encodes CTCSGRDRGHA. In full, the CDR3 reads CTCSGRDRGHAEQFF.

This clone was counted a few times. Gene and germline names: mouse. The read halts 4 residues ahead of the CDR3 end, with the missing end drawn from the germline J gene. The chain couples TRBV19 to TRBJ2-2; 11 bases match TRBD2. The CDR3 has 16 residues. CDR1 and CDR2 (germline): FNHDT, SITEND (reference sequence). Trimming removed 4 bases from V and 2 bases from J; junction bases left unmatched: 4. CDR3 DNA (partial): TGTGCCAGCAGTCCGGACTGGGGGGACAACACCGGG. Translated: CASSPDWGDNTG. The entire CDR3 reads CASSPDWGDNTGQLYF.

Comments on this clone: The genes are named according to mouse. The CDR3 extends 4 residues past the end of the read, so its final part is completed from the germline J gene. This chain joins TRBV13-1 and TRBJ1-1; D may be TRBD1 (5 bases). Trimming took off 2 bases at V and 0 bases at J, with 11 bases between the two ends. This CDR3 is 15 amino acids long. Germline assignment: CDR1 NSHNY and CDR2 SYGAGN. Partial CDR3 DNA: TGTGCCAGCAGTGACAGTGGAGGGGCAAACACA. This encodes CASSDSGGANT. The CDR3 as a whole reads CASSDSGGANTEVFF.

Turning to this clone: The listed TCRdb protein conflicts with the DNA translation at residue 12, and the protein shown is translated directly from the DNA. The gene names here belong to mouse. The read is 3 residues too short to cover the CDR3 end, so that end is filled in from the germline J gene. The chain links TRBV19 to TRBJ1-3, with D possibly being TRBD1 (5 bases). Germline CDR1 reads FNHDT; CDR2 reads SITEND (reference sequence). This CDR3 contains 15 residues. V was cut by 4 bases and J by 0 bases, with 11 bases left in between. The sequenced CDR3 bases are TGTGCCAGCAGTCCAGGGCTAAATTCTGGAAATACG. Amino acid sequence: CASSPGLNSGNT. Given in full, the CDR3 is CASSPGLNSGNTLYF.

About this clone itself: The protein in this entry is translated from the DNA; at residue 13 it differs from the protein listed in TCRdb. Gene names follow the mouse nomenclature. The sequenced fragment ends 3 residues before the CDR3 boundary, so the rest is inferred from the germline J gene. The V call is TRBV13-1, the J call TRBJ1-6; 9 positions agree with TRBD1. TRBJ1-6 is an ORF; its function is uncertain. The germline gives CDR1 NSHNY, CDR2 SYGAGN. J was trimmed by 7 bases and V by 0 bases; bases with no gene match: 5. This CDR3 region has 16 residues. CDR3 bases read: TGTGCCAGCAGTGATGACGGGACAGGGAGAAATTCGCCC. Amino acids: CASSDDGTGRNSP. The full CDR3 sequence reads CASSDDGTGRNSPLYF.

This clone was seen more than once but under ten times. Gene names are the mouse ones. The observed sequence ends 4 residues before the CDR3 terminus, with the missing tail filled in from the germline J gene. The rearrangement links TRBV19 to TRBJ2-3; the match to TRBD2 covers 11 bases. The CDR3 sequence is 17 residues long. Germline CDR1 reads FNHDT; CDR2 reads SITEND (reference sequence). V lost 3 bases, J lost 0 bases, and 6 bases stayed unmatched. The sequenced part of the CDR3 DNA is TGTGCCAGCAGTAGCGGACTGGGGGGCTCTAGTGCAGAA. This translates into CASSSGLGGSSAE. The whole CDR3 sequence reads CASSSGLGGSSAETLYF.

This clone has just a few counts. Mouse names are used for the genes. Read coverage stops 4 residues before the CDR3 terminus; the germline J gene supplies the remainder. The chain couples TRBV17 to TRBJ2-1; 8 bases are shared with TRBD2. The V gene's germline CDR1 is MNHDT and CDR2 YYDKIL. V was clipped by 0 bases and J by 1 base; unmatched bases: 2. The CDR3 sequence is 16 residues long. This CDR3 reads CASSRDWGANYAEQFF. The sequenced part of the CDR3 DNA is TGTGCTAGCAGTAGAGACTGGGGGGCCAACTATGCT.

In regard to this clone: The genes and germline here are from mouse. Read sequence stops 4 residues before the CDR3 end, and the germline J gene provides the missing end. This chain uses TRBV16 with TRBJ1-1; D uncertain. Germline CDR1 SGHSA, CDR2 FRNQAP. Deletions cut 3 bases from V and 4 bases from J, with 9 bases between. The CDR3 length is 13 residues. CDR3 sequence: CASSFGQITEVFF. The sequenced CDR3 bases are TGTGCAAGCAGCTTCGGTCAGATCACA. Filled out from reference TRBV16 and TRBJ1-1, the complete variable domain reads NAGVIQTPRHKVTGKGQEATLWCEPISGHSAVFWYRQTIVQGLEFLTYFRNQAPIDDSGMPKERFSAQMPNQSHSTLKIQSTQPQDSAVYLCASSFGQITEVFFGKGTRLTVV.

In regard to this clone: All gene names here are mouse names. The read ends 4 residues shy of where the CDR3 ends; the end is completed using the germline J gene. V and J are TRBV13-3 and TRBJ2-4, with D possibly TRBD1 on 6 matching bases. V was clipped by 4 bases and J by 0 bases, with 12 bases between them. The CDR3 extends over 15 amino acids. Germline V gene sequence: CDR1 NNHDY, CDR2 SYVADS. CDR3 residues: CASSLWDKSQNTLYF. CDR3 bases read: TGTGCCAGCAGTTTATGGGACAAAAGTCAAAAC.

This clone was detected many times. At residue 11, the TCRdb protein departs from the DNA translation, so the protein shown here was derived from the DNA itself. Genes here carry mouse names. The sequence runs out 3 residues before the end of the CDR3; the remainder is reconstructed from the germline J gene. This chain joins TRBV1 and TRBJ1-3, with 8 bases matching TRBD1. With 2 bases clipped from V and 8 bases from J, the junction kept 5 bases outside the gene matches. The CDR3 totals 14 residues. Germline V gives CDR1 NSQYPW, CDR2 LRSPGD (reference sequence). The part of the CDR3 DNA that was read is TGCACCTGCAGTGCAAGGACAGGGTGGGATACG. The encoded protein is CTCSARTGWDT. The full CDR3 is CTCSARTGWDTLYF.

This clone was counted between two and nine times. The genes are named according to mouse. The CDR3 end is not reached by the read, which stops 4 residues before it; the germline J gene fills it in. The rearrangement joins TRBV13-1 to TRBJ1-4; D unresolved. There are 14 residues in the CDR3. In germline, CDR1 is NSHNY, CDR2 SYGAGN. Trimming stripped 2 bases from V and 0 bases from J, with 5 bases between. The CDR3 here is CASSELLSNERLFF. The CDR3 DNA, read in part, is TGTGCCAGCAGTGAACTCCTTTCCAACGAA.

This clone was counted only a few times. At residue 11, TCRdb's protein is not the same as the translated DNA, so the protein here was read from the DNA. Mouse gene names apply. From the germline J gene comes the end of the CDR3, since the read stops 3 residues before it. The chain links TRBV19 to TRBJ1-6; tentatively, D is TRBD1 (6 bases). TRBJ1-6 qualifies as an ORF whose function is uncertain. CDR1 and CDR2 from the germline V gene are FNHDT and SITEND (reference sequence). Trimming left V 4 bases short and J 8 bases short, with 13 bases between. CDR3 length equals 14 residues. The part of the CDR3 DNA that was read is TGTGCCAGCAGTTCGGACAGTGTCGATTCGCCC. Translated: CASSSDSVDSP. In full, the CDR3 reads CASSSDSVDSPLYF.

This clone was counted many times. Genes and germline come from the mouse. The read terminates 4 residues before the CDR3 end, so the remaining end is supplied by the germline J gene. J is TRBJ2-3 and V is TRBV13-3, with a tentative D call TRBD1 (6 bases). The CDR3 runs to 15 residues. V was shortened by 4 bases and J by 0 bases, with 12 bases between the two germline ends. In germline, CDR1 is NNHDY, CDR2 SYVADS. The CDR3 sequence: CASSLRDNSAETLYF. CDR3 DNA, as far as it was read: TGTGCCAGCAGTCTCCGGGACAATAGTGCAGAA.

Comments on this clone: The gene names here belong to mouse. The chain's CDR3 is CASRTDWENYAEQFF. The sequenced part of the CDR3 DNA is TGTGCCAGCAGGACCGACTGGGAGAACTATGCT. The chain recombines TRBV19 with TRBJ2-1; 7 nucleotides line up with TRBD2. The sequence runs out 4 residues before the end of the CDR3; the remainder is reconstructed from the germline J gene. This CDR3 region has 15 residues. Germline loops: CDR1 FNHDT, CDR2 SITEND (reference sequence). Trimming at V came to 5 bases and at J to 1 base, leaving 6 bases not matched to a gene.

On this clone itself: Gene names and germline match the mouse. The read ends 4 residues early relative to the CDR3; the germline J gene fills the gap. J is TRBJ1-4 and V is TRBV31; D may be TRBD1 (6 bases). Germline CDR1 is GKSSPN and CDR2 is SITVG. This CDR3 spans 16 amino acids. The V end was cut by 0 bases, the J end by 2 bases, with 13 bases between. CDR3 bases read: TGTGCCTGGAGTCTAGAGGGGACAACATCCAACGAA. Translation: CAWSLEGTTSNE. The entire CDR3 protein is CAWSLEGTTSNERLFF.

This clone was found a few times. Germline and genes here are mouse. Coverage ceases 4 residues before the CDR3 finishes, and the germline J gene fills in the end. Other DNA variants within this sample encode the same CDR3. This chain uses TRBV13-3 with TRBJ2-1, with a possible D match to TRBD2 (6 bases). CDR3 length: 14 amino acids. The ends were cut back, 5 bases at V and 2 bases at J, with 11 bases in the middle. CDR1 and CDR2 from the germline V gene are NNHDY and SYVADS. CDR3 DNA (partial): TGTGCCAGCAGCCCAACTGGGTACTATGCT. This codes for CASSPTGYYA. The complete CDR3 sequence is CASSPTGYYAEQFF.

With respect to this clone: Germline and genes: mouse. The read comes to an end 4 residues before the CDR3 does, leaving the germline J gene to fill in the end. The gene calls are TRBV17 and TRBJ2-7; the D gene is possibly TRBD1 (6 bases). The length of the CDR3 is 15 residues. Trimming stripped 0 bases from V and 3 bases from J, with 12 bases between. The germline V gene has CDR1 MNHDT and CDR2 YYDKIL. This chain's CDR3 is CASSRDRRDNYEQYF. CDR3 DNA (partial): TGTGCTAGCAGTAGAGATCGGCGGGACAACTAT.

This clone was counted a few times. Mouse gene names and germline throughout. The CDR3 is cut off 4 residues early in the read; its end comes from the germline J gene. The rearrangement uses TRBV13-1 and TRBJ2-1; 9 bases agree with TRBD1. This CDR3 has 16 residues. The ends lost 3 bases at V and 2 bases at J; junction bases unmatched: 6. In germline, CDR1 is NSHNY, CDR2 SYGAGN. The CDR3 protein is CASSVPGQGDYAEQFF. Incomplete CDR3 DNA: TGTGCCAGCAGTGTTCCGGGACAGGGAGACTATGCT.

On this clone: The gene names given are mouse names. The read is 4 residues too short to cover the CDR3 end, so that end is filled in from the germline J gene. The rearrangement joins TRBV13-2 to TRBJ1-2; D perhaps matches TRBD1 (6 bases). The V end was cut by 1 base, the J end by 2 bases, with 9 bases between. Germline values: CDR1 NNHNN, CDR2 SYGAGS (reference sequence). The CDR3 spans 14 residues. Here the CDR3 reads CASGDWQGNSDYTF. The sequenced CDR3 bases are TGTGCCAGCGGTGATTGGCAGGGGAACTCC.